This paragraph reports one TCR beta chain. As yet, its antigen is unknown. Gene names denote mouse genes. The read ends 1 residue shy of where the CDR3 ends; the end is completed using the germline J gene. The time point: mouse harvest day 14 after allogeneic transplant. The graft held 10^6 splenic CD5+ T cells and 10^7 T-cell-depleted bone marrow cells. This mouse GVHD model was MHC-mismatched B6 to BALB/c, profiled day 7 or 14. In germline, CDR1 is KGHTA, CDR2 FQNQQP. The CDR3 has 15 residues. The data were taken from a study of tissue T cells after allogeneic stem cell transplantation. Study-wide results and limits: Anatomically similar tissues had similar TCR repertoires within each patient. Only a limited share of tissue TCRs appeared in blood or spleen.

The assay was immunoSEQ multiplex PCR, and TCRdb's table has in-frame clones only and misses some. Here the sample spans some 640 clones, 45% being singletons. The sequence was collected from a female BALB/c mouse given C57BL/6 T cells with graft-versus-host disease after an allogeneic hematopoietic cell transplant. Material for sequencing was liver tissue. This chain links TRBV23 with TRBJ1-1; the table's D gene call, TRBD1, was not cross checked with the DNA. The DNA read from the CDR3 is TGCTCCAGCAGTCAATCGGGACAAGCAAACACAGAAGTCTTC. Its translation is CSSSQSGQANTEVF. The full CDR3 sequence reads CSSSQSGQANTEVFF. Looking up the rest from reference TRBV23 and TRBJ1-1 gives the full variable domain: DAAVTQKPRYLIKMKGQEAEMKCIPEKGHTAVFWYQQKQSKELKFLIYFQNQQPLDQIDMVKERFSAVCPSSSLCSLGIRTCEAEDSALYLCSSSQSGQANTEVFFGKGTRLTVV.